These 3 T cell receptor beta chains originate from one sample sequenced in a study of blood T cell repertoires in COVID-19. Repertoires were generated with immunoSEQ multiplex PCR, while TCRdb's copy carries only in-frame clones and drops some. The data contain some 390,000 clones, approximately 86% of them singletons. The material sequenced was peripheral blood. These receptors were obtained from a human donor in a cohort sampled during active COVID-19.

This clone was recorded once. V usage is TRBV19 and J usage is TRBJ1-1; the D gene is possibly TRBD1 (5 bases). This CDR3 comprises 15 residues. Deletions cut 4 bases from V and 4 bases from J, with 16 bases between. CDR1 is LNHDA and CDR2 is SQIVND in the germline V gene (reference sequence). CDR3 in amino acids: CASSRGRGIGTEAFF. CDR3 bases: TGTGCCAGTAGTAGGGGTCGGGGGATAGGCACTGAAGCTTTCTTT. The whole variable domain, remainder taken from reference TRBV19 and TRBJ1-1, is DGGITQSPKYLFRKEGQNVTLSCEQNLNHDAMYWYRQDPGQGLRLIYYSQIVNDFQKGDIAEGYSVSREKKESFPLTVTSAQKNPTAFYLCASSRGRGIGTEAFFGQGTRLTVV.

The gene calls are TRBV3-1 (or the pseudogene TRBV3-2) and TRBJ2-5, with D perhaps TRBD2 (5 bases). Trimming removed 3 bases from V and 2 bases from J, with 10 bases in between. CDR1 is LGHDT and CDR2 is YNNKEL in the germline V gene (reference sequence). The CDR3 loop spans 14 amino acids. The CDR3 loop is CASSHGLIQETQYF. The CDR3 nucleotides are TGTGCCAGCAGCCACGGACTCATTCAAGAGACCCAGTACTTC.

V gene TRBV5-5 combines with J gene TRBJ2-2; D perhaps matches TRBD1 (6 bases). The V and J ends lost 3 bases and 1 base respectively, with 16 bases between them. Germline CDR1 and CDR2: SGHKS and YYEKEE (reference sequence). This CDR3 region has 17 residues. The CDR3 nucleotides read TGTGCCAGCAGCTGGCGAGGGGGAGACTTGAACACCGGGGAGCTGTTTTTT. As protein: CASSWRGGDLNTGELFF.